Below, 19 T cell receptor beta chains from the same sample are listed, as sequenced in a study of cytomegalovirus exposure and HLA in healthy donors. The study ran its PCR with 60 Vbeta and 13 Jbeta primers. Repertoires were generated with immunoSEQ multiplex PCR, while TCRdb's copy carries only in-frame clones and drops some. The sample includes 150,000 to 200,000 clones, around 62% of them seen just once. The sequenced material came from PBMCs. These TCRs come from a man aged 35 to 55 in good health and CMV-seronegative.

This clone was detected only a few times. The rearrangement joins TRBV5-6 to TRBJ1-1, with D unresolved. V shed 2 bases and J shed 2 bases, with 13 bases lying between them. Germline values: CDR1 SGHDT, CDR2 YYEEEE. The CDR3 consists of 15 residues. This CDR3 is CASSLVTEGNTEAFF. Here the CDR3 DNA reads TGTGCCAGCAGCTTAGTTACGGAGGGCAACACTGAAGCTTTCTTT.

The genes are TRBV5-4 and TRBJ2-2; TRBD1 matches 9 bases. V shed 3 bases, J shed 8 bases, and the junction held 11 bases outside the gene matches. The germline V gene has CDR1 SGHNT and CDR2 YYREEE (reference sequence). This CDR3 comprises 16 residues. The CDR3 loop reads CASSSTGGAKTGELFF. CDR3 coding DNA: TGTGCCAGCAGCTCTACAGGGGGCGCAAAGACGGGGGAGCTGTTTTTT.

V is TRBV7-9 and J is TRBJ2-7; perhaps TRBD2 as D (5 bases). Deletions cut 4 bases from V and 3 bases from J, with 10 bases between. Germline V gene data show CDR1 as SEHNR and CDR2 as FQNEAQ (reference sequence). CDR3 length: 13 amino acids. The DNA of the CDR3 is TGTGCCAGCAGCTCGGGGTACGGCTACGAGCAGTACTTC. The encoded protein is CASSSGYGYEQYF. The full variable domain, its missing parts supplied by reference TRBV7-9 and TRBJ2-7, is DTGVSQNPRHKITKRGQNVTFRCDPISEHNRLYWYRQTLGQGPEFLTYFQNEAQLEKSRLLSDRFSAERPKGSFSTLEIQRTEQGDSAMYLCASSSGYGYEQYFGPGTRLTVT.

This clone was recorded only once. V and J are TRBV11-2 and TRBJ2-3, with D possibly matching TRBD2 (6 bases). This CDR3 comprises 15 residues. V lost 0 bases to trimming and J lost 3 bases, with 10 bases between them. Germline V gene sequence: CDR1 SGHAT, CDR2 FQNNGV. CDR3: CASSLDRGGTDTQYF. CDR3 coding DNA: TGTGCCAGCAGCTTAGATCGTGGGGGGACAGATACGCAGTATTTT.

This chain connects TRBV28 to TRBJ1-2; 7 bases match TRBD1. The V gene's germline CDR1 is MDHEN and CDR2 SYDVKM. The V and J ends lost 3 bases and 4 bases, in that order; junction bases with no gene match: 2. The CDR3 spans 13 residues. The CDR3: CASSLGQTYGYTF. The DNA for the CDR3 is TGTGCCAGCAGTTTGGGACAGACCTATGGCTACACCTTC.

This CDR3 is CASSIEGAKTQYF. In nucleotides, the CDR3 is TGTGCCAGTAGTATAGAGGGGGCCAAGACCCAGTACTTC. The rearrangement joins TRBV19 to TRBJ2-5, with TRBD1 as a possible D gene (6 bases). Deletions cut 0 bases from V and 6 bases from J, with 8 bases between. CDR1 is LNHDA and CDR2 is SQIVND in the germline V gene (reference sequence). CDR3 length: 13 residues.

This chain links TRBV4-1 with TRBJ2-7; 7 bases agree with TRBD1. The CDR3 spans 13 residues. Germline assignment: CDR1 MGHRA and CDR2 YSYEKL. V lost 2 bases, J lost 5 bases, and 3 bases stayed unmatched. The CDR3 bases are TGCGCCAGCAGCCAAACAACAGGGGACGAGCAGTACTTC. This translates into CASSQTTGDEQYF.

V and J are TRBV5-4 and TRBJ2-2, with 12 bases that match TRBD2. The CDR3 totals 17 residues. Trimming at V came to 4 bases and at J to 3 bases, leaving 7 bases not matched to a gene. Germline V lookup: CDR1 SGHNT, CDR2 YYREEE (reference sequence). This CDR3 is CASSRLAGAEDTGELFF. DNA of the CDR3: TGTGCCAGCAGCAGACTAGCGGGAGCGGAAGACACCGGGGAGCTGTTTTTT.

The chain recombines TRBV29-1 with TRBJ2-3; 9 nucleotides line up with TRBD2. Germline CDR1 SQVTM, CDR2 ANQGSEA. The J segment lost 3 bases and the V segment lost 4 bases, leaving 11 bases of the junction unmatched. CDR3 length: 16 residues. CDR3 loop: CSVGVAGGLGTDTQYF. In nucleotides, the CDR3 is TGCAGCGTTGGAGTCGCGGGGGGGTTGGGAACAGATACGCAGTATTTT.

This clone showed up just a few times. This chain uses TRBV10-3 with TRBJ2-7, with 9 bases fitting TRBD1. The germline V gene has CDR1 ENHRY and CDR2 SYGVKD. With 6 bases clipped from V and 3 bases from J, the junction kept 9 bases outside the gene matches. This CDR3 is built from 15 residues. The CDR3 coding sequence is TGTGCCATCAGCACACAGGGGGCCGTACTCTACGAGCAGTACTTC. Its protein is CAISTQGAVLYEQYF.

In DNA, the CDR3 is TGTGCCAGCAGCCTATTTGGTAGACTAGCGTCTAGCACAGATACGCAGTATTTT. Protein product: CASSLFGRLASSTDTQYF. V is TRBV7-3 and J is TRBJ2-3; 8 bases match TRBD2. V was clipped by 5 bases and J by 0 bases; unmatched bases: 13. Germline CDR1 and CDR2: SGHTA and FQGTGA. The CDR3 is made up of 18 amino acids.

The table lists this clone with a few counts. The chain is built from TRBV29-1 and TRBJ2-7; TRBD2 agrees at 10 bases. CDR3 size: 13 residues. Germline assignment: CDR1 SQVTM and CDR2 ANQGSEA. Trimming removed 1 base from V and 7 bases from J; junction bases left unmatched: 4. CDR3 loop: CSVEGAGGLEQYF. In DNA form, the CDR3 reads TGCAGCGTTGAAGGAGCGGGAGGGCTTGAGCAGTACTTC.

The chain carries TRBV7-5 and TRBJ1-6; the table calls TRBD1, which could not be checked here. TRBV7-5 represents a pseudogene. The CDR3 consists of 19 residues. In DNA, the CDR3 is TGTGCCAGAATCAACTACCCCACGGACAGGGCCTCCTATAATTCACCCCTCCACTTT. Translation gives CARINYPTDRASYNSPLHF.

This chain links TRBV7-2 with TRBJ1-1; no definite D call. Germline CDR1 and CDR2: SGHTA and FQGNSA. The V end lost 4 bases, the J end lost 1 base, and 7 bases lay between the germline ends. The CDR3 contains 13 residues. CDR3 DNA: TGTGCCAGCAGCTGGGCCGGGAACACTGAAGCTTTCTTT. Protein: CASSWAGNTEAFF.

This clone was counted between two and nine times. In DNA, the CDR3 is TGTGCCAGCAGTTACAAGAACACCGGGGAGCTGTTTTTT. This translates into CASSYKNTGELFF. V is TRBV27 and J is TRBJ2-2, with D unclear. V lost 4 bases to trimming and J lost 1 base, with 4 bases between them. This CDR3 has 13 amino acids. In germline, CDR1 is MNHEY, CDR2 SMNVEV (reference sequence).

The rearrangement uses TRBV12-5 and TRBJ2-7; maybe TRBD2 (5 bases). Trimming shortened V by 5 bases and J by 5 bases, and 13 bases separated the two germline ends. The germline V gene has CDR1 LGHNT and CDR2 FRNRAP. This CDR3 spans 13 amino acids. The CDR3 here is CASGLLIGDEQYF. Written as DNA, the CDR3 is TGTGCTAGTGGTCTCCTTATCGGGGACGAGCAGTACTTC.

The rearrangement uses TRBV5-8 and TRBJ2-1; 7 positions match TRBD1. This CDR3 is 16 amino acids long. Germline V gene lookup returns CDR1 SGHTS and CDR2 YDEGEE. The V gene end was trimmed by 1 base and the J gene end by 3 bases; junction bases not matched to a gene: 7. CDR3 loop: CASSLTGANLYNEQFF. DNA for the CDR3: TGTGCCAGCAGCTTGACAGGGGCCAATCTCTACAATGAGCAGTTCTTC.

V gene TRBV19 combines with J gene TRBJ2-2; no clear D. The CDR3 consists of 15 residues. Trimming cost V 10 bases and J 2 bases, with 17 bases left between them. The germline V gene encodes CDR1 LNHDA and CDR2 SQIVND (reference sequence). CDR3 DNA: TGTGCCACCTCGAGGCCAGCGTCCAACACCGGGGAGCTGTTTTTT. Amino acid sequence: CATSRPASNTGELFF.

The chain is built from TRBV30 and TRBJ1-5; 10 positions match TRBD1. Germline trimming cut 0 bases from V and 3 bases from J; bases unmatched to any gene: 14. CDR3 length equals 19 residues. The germline CDR1 and CDR2 sequences are GTSNPN and SVGIG (reference sequence). The CDR3 nucleotides are TGTGCCTGGAGTGTATTAAGGACAGGGGGAACAGGTTTCAATCAGCCCCAGCATTTT. This gives the protein CAWSVLRTGGTGFNQPQHF.